This T cell receptor (beta chain) derives from a study of blood T cell repertoires in COVID-19. Which cohort a participant joined came from the clinical history participants gave. The protocol was immunoSEQ multiplex PCR, while the TCRdb copy is restricted to in-frame clones and leaves out a portion. The sample lists about 410,000 clones, 90% occurring once. The sequencing sample was made of PBMCs or T cells enriched from blood (not recorded which). This TCR was recovered from a man between 18 and 29 years old who had recovered from COVID-19.

In nucleotides, the CDR3 is TGTGCCAGCAGCTTGCAGGGGGAAGGCACTGAAGCTTTCTTT. Translated, it gives CASSLQGEGTEAFF. The rearrangement uses TRBV11-3 and TRBJ1-1; 7 nucleotides line up with TRBD1. The V gene end was trimmed by 3 bases and the J gene end by 4 bases; junction bases not matched to a gene: 5. Germline V lookup: CDR1 SGHNT, CDR2 YENEEA. The CDR3 covers 14 residues. The full variable domain, rest sourced from reference TRBV11-3 and TRBJ1-1, is EAGVVQSPRYKIIEKKQPVAFWCNPISGHNTLYWYLQNLGQGPELLIRYENEEAVDDSQLPKDRFSAERLKGVDSTLKIQPAELGDSAVYLCASSLQGEGTEAFFGQGTRLTVV.